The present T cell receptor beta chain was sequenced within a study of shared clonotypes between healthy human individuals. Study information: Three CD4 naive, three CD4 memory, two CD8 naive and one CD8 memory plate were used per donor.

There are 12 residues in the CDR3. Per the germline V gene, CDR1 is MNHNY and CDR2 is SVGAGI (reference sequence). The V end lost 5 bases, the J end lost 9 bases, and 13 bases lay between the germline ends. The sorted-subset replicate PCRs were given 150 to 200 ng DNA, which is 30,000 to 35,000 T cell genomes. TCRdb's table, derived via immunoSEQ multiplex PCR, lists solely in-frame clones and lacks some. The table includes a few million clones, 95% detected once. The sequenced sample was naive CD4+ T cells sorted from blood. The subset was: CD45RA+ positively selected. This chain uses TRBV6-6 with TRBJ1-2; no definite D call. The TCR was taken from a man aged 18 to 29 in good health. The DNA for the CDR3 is TGTGCCAGCAGTACGAGAGCAGGCAGCTACACCTTC. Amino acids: CASSTRAGSYTF.